This is a list of T cell receptor beta chains from one sample in a study of control samples from healthy donors and cancer patients. Libraries were prepared by immunoSEQ multiplex PCR; TCRdb keeps only in-frame clonotypes and omits some of them. The data contain fewer than 200,000 clones, around 94% of them seen just once; the ten biggest clones take up about 1.4%. Sequences were obtained from blood. The receptor source for this set is a man younger than 40 in good health. The CDR3 runs from the conserved cysteine through the conserved F or W. The order of the fields is clone size, D gene, V gene, J gene, CDR3 DNA, CDR3 protein. The D gene is left open where the match is weak. Clone sizes are given selectively: once, few, many, or a class where the clone is expanded.

NA,NA,TRBV11-2,TRBJ2-7,TGTGCCAGCAGCTTCGGGGGCTACGAGCAGTACTTC,CASSFGGYEQYF
NA,NA,TRBV5-5,TRBJ2-3,TGTGCCAGCAGCTTAAGGGACTCCGTATTTGGTGGGTGGGATACGCAGTATTTT,CASSLRDSVFGGWDTQYF
NA,NA,TRBV19,TRBJ2-2,TGTGCCAGTAGTATACAGAACACCGGGGAGCTGTTTTTT,CASSIQNTGELFF
NA,TRBD1,TRBV7-9,TRBJ2-3,TGTGCCAGCAGCTTAGAAATGACAGGGAGCACAGATACGCAGTATTTT,CASSLEMTGSTDTQYF
few,TRBD1,TRBV7-2,TRBJ1-5,TGTGCCAGCAGCACACCGGGACAGGTTCACCAGCCCCAGCATTTT,CASSTPGQVHQPQHF
NA,NA,TRBV25-1,TRBJ1-2,TGTGCCAGCAGTGAGGGGGGGAACTATGGCTACACCTTC,CASSEGGNYGYTF
NA,NA,TRBV7-9,TRBJ2-2,TGTGCCAGCAGCTCGGGACATAACACCGGGGAGCTGTTTTTT,CASSSGHNTGELFF
NA,NA,TRBV6-2/TRBV6-3,TRBJ1-4,TGTGCCAGCAGTTACTCGGGACGCCGCGCTAATGAAAAACTGTTTTTT,CASSYSGRRANEKLFF
NA,NA,TRBV10-3,TRBJ2-2,TGTGCCATCAGGGGTGGCGCACAGAACACCGGGGAGCTGTTTTTT,CAIRGGAQNTGELFF
NA,NA,TRBV6-1,TRBJ1-5,TGTGCCAGCAGTGATAACCCCCATGCCAATCAGCCCCAGCATTTT,CASSDNPHANQPQHF
NA,NA,TRBV28,TRBJ2-5,TGTGCCAGCAGAGCAGAGGACAGTCTCCAAGAGACCCAGTACTTC,CASRAEDSLQETQYF
NA,NA,TRBV7-8,TRBJ2-7,TGTGCCAGCAGCGCCCAACGGGGATACGAGCAGTACTTC,CASSAQRGYEQYF
NA,TRBD1,TRBV6-2/TRBV6-3,TRBJ1-2,TGTGCCAGCAGCCGGACAGGGGGATATGGCTACACCTTC,CASSRTGGYGYTF
NA,TRBD2,TRBV13,TRBJ2-1,TGTGCCCGCAGCATGGCTAGCGGGGGGGCCGGGATCTGGGAGCAGTTCTTC,CARSMASGGAGIWEQFF
NA,NA,TRBV5-5,TRBJ1-3,TGTGCCAGCAGCTTGGTGCGGGGAAGAAACACCATATATTTT,CASSLVRGRNTIYF
NA,TRBD1,TRBV4-1,TRBJ2-7,TGCGCCAGCAGCCAACCGGGACAGGGGGAAAGAGAGCAGTACTTC,CASSQPGQGEREQYF
NA,NA,TRBV27,TRBJ1-5,TGTGCCAGCAGTTTACGGGGGTTTAATCAGCCCCAGCATTTT,CASSLRGFNQPQHF
few,NA,TRBV2,TRBJ2-2,TGTGCCAGCAGTGATGGGGGGGGCGGGAACACCGGGGAGCTGTTTTTT,CASSDGGGGNTGELFF
NA,TRBD1,TRBV25-1,TRBJ2-3,TGTGCCAGCACCGAAGGGACAGGCGCTTCAGATACGCAGTATTTT,CASTEGTGASDTQYF
NA,TRBD1,TRBV30,TRBJ1-5,TGTGCCTGGGGGACAGGGGCCATTGATCAGCCCCAGCATTTT,CAWGTGAIDQPQHF
NA,NA,TRBV27,TRBJ1-2,TGTGCCAGCAGTTTATCGTTGACAGACTATGGCTACACCTTC,CASSLSLTDYGYTF
NA,NA,TRBV11-2,TRBJ2-3,TGTGCCAGCAGCTTAGGCCAGGACAGAGGCACAGATACGCAGTATTTT,CASSLGQDRGTDTQYF
NA,TRBD2,TRBV5-1,TRBJ2-5,TGCGCCAGCAGCTTGGTCTTAGCGGGGGGGAACCAAGAGACCCAGTACTTC,CASSLVLAGGNQETQYF
NA,NA,TRBV11-2,TRBJ1-1,TGTGCCAGCAGCTTAGACCCACGGGGGGAAACTTTCTTT,CASSLDPRGETFF
NA,TRBD2,TRBV4-1,TRBJ2-1,TGCGCCAGCAGCCAAGTGGATATGGGACTAGCGGTCTACAATGAGCAGTTCTTC,CASSQVDMGLAVYNEQFF
NA,NA,TRBV18,TRBJ2-6,TGTGCCAGCTCGGGTAGCTCTGGGGCCAACGTCCTGACTTTC,CASSGSSGANVLTF
NA,NA,TRBV19,TRBJ1-3,TGTGCCAGTAGTATGGGGAGGAGGAGCCGAGAAAACACCATATATTTT,CASSMGRRSRENTIYF